Sequencing of this T cell receptor (beta chain) was carried out in a study of vaccination and CD4 T cells after COVID-19. Indicated treatment: roughly 10-day PBMC culture with coronavirus spike peptide pools or control peptides (ViraFEST assay). ViraFEST used peptide pools to expand antigen-specific T cells, then sequenced TCRs. From germline, CDR1 is DFQATT and CDR2 SNEGSKA (reference sequence). V was cut by 2 bases and J by 0 bases, with 13 bases left in between. The CDR3 has 15 residues. Sequence data for DNA of cultured CD4+ T cells were generated by the Oncomine TCR Beta short-read assay. TCRdb redid the calling of the PCR reads with MiXCR, one entry per CDR3 protein. Counted here are about 12,000 distinct CDR3 sequences, under 55% occurring once; the ten biggest clones make up around a fifth. Study findings and constraints: Counts of SARS-CoV-2-reactive clonotypes had a median that went from around 19 to 38, a nonsignificant change.

On this clonotype: The target antigen is unknown.

This sequence was found in a human donor who had recovered from COVID-19. This chain links TRBV20-1 with TRBJ2-5; maybe TRBD1 (6 bases). Input material: CD4+ T cells from blood, cultured in vitro. DNA for the CDR3: TGCAGTGCTAGATTTGGCAGGGGATACCAAGAGACCCAGTACTTC. As protein: CSARFGRGYQETQYF.